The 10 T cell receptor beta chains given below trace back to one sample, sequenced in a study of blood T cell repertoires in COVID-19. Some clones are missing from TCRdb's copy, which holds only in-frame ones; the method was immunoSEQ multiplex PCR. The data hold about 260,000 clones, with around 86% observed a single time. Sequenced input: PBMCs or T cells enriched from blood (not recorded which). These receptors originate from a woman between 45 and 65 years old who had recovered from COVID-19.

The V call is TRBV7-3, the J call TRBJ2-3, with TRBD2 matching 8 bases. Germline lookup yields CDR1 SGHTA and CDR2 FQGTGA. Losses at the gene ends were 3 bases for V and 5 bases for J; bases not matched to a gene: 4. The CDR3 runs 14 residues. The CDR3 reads CASSFAGGGDTQYF. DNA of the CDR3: TGTGCCAGCAGCTTCGCGGGGGGCGGAGATACGCAGTATTTT.

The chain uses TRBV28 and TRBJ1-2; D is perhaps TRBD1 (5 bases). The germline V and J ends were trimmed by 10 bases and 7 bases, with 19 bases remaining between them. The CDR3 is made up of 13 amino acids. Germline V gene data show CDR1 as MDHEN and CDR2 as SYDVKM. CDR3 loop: CATQWGVDGGYTF. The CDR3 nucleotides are TGTGCCACCCAGTGGGGGGTAGACGGTGGCTACACCTTC.

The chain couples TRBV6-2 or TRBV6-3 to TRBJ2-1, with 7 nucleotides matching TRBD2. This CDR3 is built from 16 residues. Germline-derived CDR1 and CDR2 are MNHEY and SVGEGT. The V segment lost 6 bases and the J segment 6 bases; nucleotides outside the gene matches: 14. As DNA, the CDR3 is TGTGCCAGCAGCCTTATTCGGACTAGTTCGGGCAATGAGCAGTTCTTC. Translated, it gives CASSLIRTSSGNEQFF.

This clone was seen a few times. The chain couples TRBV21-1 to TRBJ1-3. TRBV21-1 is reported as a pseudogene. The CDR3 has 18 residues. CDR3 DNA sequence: TGTGCCATGCGCGCCGGGACCCGCGGGGAACGCTCTGGAAACACCATATATTTT. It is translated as CAMRAGTRGERSGNTIYF.

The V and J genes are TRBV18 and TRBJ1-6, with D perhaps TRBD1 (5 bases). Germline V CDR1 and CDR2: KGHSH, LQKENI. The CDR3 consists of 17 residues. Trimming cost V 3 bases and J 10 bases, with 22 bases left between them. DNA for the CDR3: TGTGCCAGCTCACCCCAGAGTATGAGGGGAGGCGGCTCACCCCTCCACTTT. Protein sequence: CASSPQSMRGGGSPLHF.

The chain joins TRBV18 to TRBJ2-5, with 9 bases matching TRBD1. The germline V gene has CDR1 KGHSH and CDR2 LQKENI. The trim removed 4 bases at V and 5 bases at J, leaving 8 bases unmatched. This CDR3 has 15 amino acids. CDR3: CASSRTGVRSETQYF. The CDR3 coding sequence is TGTGCCAGCTCACGGACAGGGGTGCGGAGTGAGACCCAGTACTTC.

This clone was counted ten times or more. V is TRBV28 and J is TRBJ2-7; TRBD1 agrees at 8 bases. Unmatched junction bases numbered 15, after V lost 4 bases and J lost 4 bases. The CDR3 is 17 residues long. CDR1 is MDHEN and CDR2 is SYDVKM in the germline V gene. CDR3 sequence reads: CASSSNTLGQVRYEQYF. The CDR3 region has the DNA TGTGCCAGCAGTTCCAATACTCTGGGACAGGTTAGGTACGAGCAGTACTTC.

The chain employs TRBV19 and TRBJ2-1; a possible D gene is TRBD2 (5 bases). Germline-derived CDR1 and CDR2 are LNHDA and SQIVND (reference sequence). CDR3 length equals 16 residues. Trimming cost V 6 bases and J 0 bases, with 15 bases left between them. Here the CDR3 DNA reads TGTGCCAGTAGCGCAGATTCTAGCCCCTCCTACAATGAGCAGTTCTTC. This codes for CASSADSSPSYNEQFF.

The CDR3 DNA follows: TGCGCCAGCAAATCCAACAGGGGAGCCGGAAACACCATATATTTT. Encoded protein: CASKSNRGAGNTIYF. The gene calls are TRBV4-1 and TRBJ1-3, with 7 nucleotides matching TRBD1. The germline gives CDR1 MGHRA, CDR2 YSYEKL. The CDR3 is 15 amino acids. The trim removed 7 bases at V and 4 bases at J, leaving 10 bases unmatched.

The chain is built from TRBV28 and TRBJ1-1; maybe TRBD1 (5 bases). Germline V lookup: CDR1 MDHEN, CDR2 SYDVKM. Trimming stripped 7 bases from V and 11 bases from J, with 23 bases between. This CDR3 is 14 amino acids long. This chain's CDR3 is CASTFRHLTGGAFF. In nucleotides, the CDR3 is TGTGCCAGCACCTTCCGGCATTTAACAGGAGGGGCTTTCTTT. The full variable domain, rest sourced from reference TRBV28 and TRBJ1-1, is DVKVTQSSRYLVKRTGEKVFLECVQDMDHENMFWYRQDPGLGLRLIYFSYDVKMKEKGDIPEGYSVSREKKERFSLILESASTNQTSMYLCASTFRHLTGGAFFGQGTRLTVV.